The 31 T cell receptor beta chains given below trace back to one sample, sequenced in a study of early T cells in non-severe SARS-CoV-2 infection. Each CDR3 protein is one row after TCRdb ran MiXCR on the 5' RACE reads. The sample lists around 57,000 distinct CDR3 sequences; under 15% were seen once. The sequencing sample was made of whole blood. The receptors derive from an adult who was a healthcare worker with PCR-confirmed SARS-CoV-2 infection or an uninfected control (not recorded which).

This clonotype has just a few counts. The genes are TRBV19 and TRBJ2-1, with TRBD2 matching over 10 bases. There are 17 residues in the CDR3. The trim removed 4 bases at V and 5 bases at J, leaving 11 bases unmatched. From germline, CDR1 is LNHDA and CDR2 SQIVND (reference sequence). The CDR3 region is CASSTGTSVTTDNEQFF. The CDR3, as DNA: TGTGCCAGTAGTACCGGGACTAGCGTCACAACCGACAATGAGCAGTTCTTC.

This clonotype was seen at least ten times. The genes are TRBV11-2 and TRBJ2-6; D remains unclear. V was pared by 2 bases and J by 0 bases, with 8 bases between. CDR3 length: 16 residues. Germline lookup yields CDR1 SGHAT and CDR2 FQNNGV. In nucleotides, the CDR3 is TGTGCCAGCAGCTTAATACAAGCCTCTGGGGCCAACGTCCTGACTTTC. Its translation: CASSLIQASGANVLTF. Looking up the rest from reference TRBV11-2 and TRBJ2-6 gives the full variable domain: EAGVAQSPRYKIIEKRQSVAFWCNPISGHATLYWYQQILGQGPKLLIQFQNNGVVDDSQLPKDRFSAERLKGVDSTLKIQPAKLEDSAVYLCASSLIQASGANVLTFGAGSRLTVL.

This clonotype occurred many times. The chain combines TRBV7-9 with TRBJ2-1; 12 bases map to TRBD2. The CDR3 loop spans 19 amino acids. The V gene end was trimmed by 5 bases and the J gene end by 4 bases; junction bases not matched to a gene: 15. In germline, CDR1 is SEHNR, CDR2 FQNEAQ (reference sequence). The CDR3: CASSPAVRASGGAYNEQFF. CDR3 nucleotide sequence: TGTGCCAGCAGCCCGGCGGTCCGGGCTAGCGGGGGGGCGTACAATGAGCAGTTCTTC.

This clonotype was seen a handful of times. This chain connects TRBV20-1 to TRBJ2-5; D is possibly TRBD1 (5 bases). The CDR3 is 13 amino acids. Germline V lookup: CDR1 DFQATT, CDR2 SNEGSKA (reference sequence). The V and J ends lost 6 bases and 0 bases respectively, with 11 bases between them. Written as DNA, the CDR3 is TGCAGTGCGAAGGGGAACAACCAAGAGACCCAGTACTTC. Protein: CSAKGNNQETQYF.

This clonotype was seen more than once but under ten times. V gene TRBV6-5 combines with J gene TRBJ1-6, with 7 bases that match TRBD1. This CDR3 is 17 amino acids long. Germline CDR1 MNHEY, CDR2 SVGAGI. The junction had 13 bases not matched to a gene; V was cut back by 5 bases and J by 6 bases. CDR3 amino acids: CASSPVFRQGPNSPLHF. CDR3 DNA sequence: TGTGCCAGCAGTCCCGTGTTCAGACAGGGACCTAATTCACCCCTCCACTTT.

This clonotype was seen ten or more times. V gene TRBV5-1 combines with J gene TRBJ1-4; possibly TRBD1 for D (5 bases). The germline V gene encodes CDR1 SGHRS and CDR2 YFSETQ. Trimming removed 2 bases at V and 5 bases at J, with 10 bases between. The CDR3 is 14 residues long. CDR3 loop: CASSFGTGNEKLFF. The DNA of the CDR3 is TGCGCCAGCAGCTTTGGGACGGGAAATGAAAAACTGTTTTTT.

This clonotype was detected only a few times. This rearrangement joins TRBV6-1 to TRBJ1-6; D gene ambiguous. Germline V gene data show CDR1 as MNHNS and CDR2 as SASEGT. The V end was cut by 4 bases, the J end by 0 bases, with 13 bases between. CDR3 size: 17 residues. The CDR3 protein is CASSGQELSSYNSPLHF. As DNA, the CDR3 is TGTGCCAGCAGTGGCCAGGAATTAAGCTCCTATAATTCACCCCTCCACTTT.

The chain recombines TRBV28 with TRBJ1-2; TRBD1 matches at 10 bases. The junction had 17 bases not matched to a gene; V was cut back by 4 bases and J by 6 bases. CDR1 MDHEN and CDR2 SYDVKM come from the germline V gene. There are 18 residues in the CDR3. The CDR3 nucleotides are TGTGCCAGCAGTTCCGGCGGGGAGACAGGGGGCAGTTTTGATGGCTACACCTTC. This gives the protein CASSSGGETGGSFDGYTF.

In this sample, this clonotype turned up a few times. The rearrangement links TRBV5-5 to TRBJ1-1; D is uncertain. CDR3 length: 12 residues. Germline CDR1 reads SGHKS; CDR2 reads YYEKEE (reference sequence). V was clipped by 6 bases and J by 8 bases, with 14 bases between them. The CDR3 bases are TGTGCCAGCACATTAGACGTGGCAGAAGCTTTCTTT. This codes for CASTLDVAEAFF.

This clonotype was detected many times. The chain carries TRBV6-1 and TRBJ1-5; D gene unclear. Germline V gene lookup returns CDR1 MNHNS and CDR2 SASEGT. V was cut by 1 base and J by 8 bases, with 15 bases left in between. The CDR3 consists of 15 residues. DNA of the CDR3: TGTGCCAGCAGTGAAGAAATTGACATTCCAAAGCCCCAGCATTTT. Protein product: CASSEEIDIPKPQHF.

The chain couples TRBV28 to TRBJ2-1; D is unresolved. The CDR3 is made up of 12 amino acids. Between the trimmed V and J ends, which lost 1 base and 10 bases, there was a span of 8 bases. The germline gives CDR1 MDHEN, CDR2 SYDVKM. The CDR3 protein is CASSLFGREQFF. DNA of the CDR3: TGTGCCAGCAGTTTATTCGGTAGGGAGCAGTTCTTC.

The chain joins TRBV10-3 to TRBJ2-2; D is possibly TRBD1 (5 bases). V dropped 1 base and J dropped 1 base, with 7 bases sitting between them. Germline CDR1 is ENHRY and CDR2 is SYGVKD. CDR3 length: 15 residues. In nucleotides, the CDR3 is TGTGCCATCAGTGAGTTAGGACAGAACACCGGGGAGCTGTTTTTT. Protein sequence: CAISELGQNTGELFF.

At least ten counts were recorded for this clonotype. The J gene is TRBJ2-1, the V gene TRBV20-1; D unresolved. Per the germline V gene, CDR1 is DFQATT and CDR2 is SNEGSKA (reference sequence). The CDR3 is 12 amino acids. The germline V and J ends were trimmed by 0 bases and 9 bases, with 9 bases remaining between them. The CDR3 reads CSARDVSAEQFF. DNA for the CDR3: TGCAGTGCTAGAGATGTGAGCGCTGAGCAGTTCTTC.

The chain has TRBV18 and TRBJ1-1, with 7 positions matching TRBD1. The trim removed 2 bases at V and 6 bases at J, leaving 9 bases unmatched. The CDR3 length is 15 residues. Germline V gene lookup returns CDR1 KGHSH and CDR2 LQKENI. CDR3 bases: TGTGCCAGCTCACCATCGGAGGGACAGATCTCTGAAGCTTTCTTT. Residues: CASSPSEGQISEAFF.

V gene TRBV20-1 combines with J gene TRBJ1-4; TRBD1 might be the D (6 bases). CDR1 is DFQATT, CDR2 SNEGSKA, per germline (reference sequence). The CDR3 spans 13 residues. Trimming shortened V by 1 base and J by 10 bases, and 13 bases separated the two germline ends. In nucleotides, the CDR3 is TGCAGTGCTAGAGGTTCAGGGGCGGGAAAACTGTTTTTT. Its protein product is CSARGSGAGKLFF.

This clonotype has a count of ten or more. As DNA, the CDR3 is TGTGCCAGCAGTCTAGGGCGATCACATGGCTACACCTTC. Translation: CASSLGRSHGYTF. V and J are TRBV12-3 or TRBV12-4 and TRBJ1-2, with unresolved D. Deletions cut 5 bases from V and 6 bases from J, with 13 bases between. There are 13 residues in the CDR3.

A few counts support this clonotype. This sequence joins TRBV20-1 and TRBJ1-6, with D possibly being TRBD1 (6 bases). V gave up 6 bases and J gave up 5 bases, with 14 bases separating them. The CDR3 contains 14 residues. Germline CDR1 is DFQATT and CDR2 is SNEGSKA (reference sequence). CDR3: CSALGQYNNSPLHF. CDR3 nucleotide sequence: TGCAGTGCCCTTGGACAGTACAATAATTCACCCCTCCACTTT.

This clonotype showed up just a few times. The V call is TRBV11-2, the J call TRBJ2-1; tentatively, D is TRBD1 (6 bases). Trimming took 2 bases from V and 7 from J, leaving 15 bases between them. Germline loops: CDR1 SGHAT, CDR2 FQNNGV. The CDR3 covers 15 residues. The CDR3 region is CASSLRRQGMNEQFF. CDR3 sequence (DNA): TGTGCCAGCAGCTTACGGCGGCAGGGGATGAATGAGCAGTTCTTC.

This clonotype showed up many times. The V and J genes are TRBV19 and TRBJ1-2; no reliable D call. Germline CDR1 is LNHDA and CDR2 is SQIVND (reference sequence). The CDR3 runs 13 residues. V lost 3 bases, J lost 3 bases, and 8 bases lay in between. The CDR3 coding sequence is TGTGCCAGTAGTATTAAGGTTGACTATGGCTACACCTTC. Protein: CASSIKVDYGYTF.

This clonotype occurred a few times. The CDR3 region is CASSPQGWTGELFF. DNA for the CDR3: TGTGCCAGCAGCCCACAGGGTTGGACCGGGGAGCTGTTTTTT. The chain combines TRBV9 with TRBJ2-2; D is possibly TRBD1 (6 bases). This CDR3 is 14 amino acids long. Germline loops: CDR1 SGDLS, CDR2 YYNGEE. The germline V and J ends were trimmed by 4 bases and 5 bases, with 12 bases remaining between them. Drawing the rest from reference TRBV9 and TRBJ2-2, the complete variable domain is DSGVTQTPKHLITATGQRVTLRCSPRSGDLSVYWYQQSLDQGLQFLIQYYNGEERAKGNILERFSAQQFPDLHSELNLSSLELGDSALYFCASSPQGWTGELFFGEGSRLTVL.

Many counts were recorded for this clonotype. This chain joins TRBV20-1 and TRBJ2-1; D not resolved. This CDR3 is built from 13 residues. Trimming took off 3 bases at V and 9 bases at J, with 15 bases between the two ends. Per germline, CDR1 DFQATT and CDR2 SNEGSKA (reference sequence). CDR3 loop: CSASLLMMVEQFF. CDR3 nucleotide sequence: TGCAGTGCTAGTCTGCTGATGATGGTTGAGCAGTTCTTC.

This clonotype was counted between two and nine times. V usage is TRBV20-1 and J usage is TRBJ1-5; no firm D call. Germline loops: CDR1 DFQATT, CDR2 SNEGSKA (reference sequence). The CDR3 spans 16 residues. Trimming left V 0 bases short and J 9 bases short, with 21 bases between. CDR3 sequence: CSARDSGLSTQSPQHF. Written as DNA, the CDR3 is TGCAGTGCTAGAGATAGCGGACTCAGTACCCAGTCGCCCCAGCATTTT.

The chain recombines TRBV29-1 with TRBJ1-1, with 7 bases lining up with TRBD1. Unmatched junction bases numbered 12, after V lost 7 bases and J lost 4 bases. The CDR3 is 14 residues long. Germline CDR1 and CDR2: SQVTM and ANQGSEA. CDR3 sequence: CSARGTVRLTEAFF. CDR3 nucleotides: TGCAGCGCCCGCGGGACAGTACGTCTCACTGAAGCTTTCTTT.

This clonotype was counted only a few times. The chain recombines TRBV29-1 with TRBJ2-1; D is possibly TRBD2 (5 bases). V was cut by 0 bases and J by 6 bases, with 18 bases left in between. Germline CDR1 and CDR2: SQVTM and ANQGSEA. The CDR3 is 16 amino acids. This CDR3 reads CSVEDGRLGRGNEQFF. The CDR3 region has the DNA TGCAGCGTTGAAGATGGAAGGCTTGGCCGGGGCAATGAGCAGTTCTTC.

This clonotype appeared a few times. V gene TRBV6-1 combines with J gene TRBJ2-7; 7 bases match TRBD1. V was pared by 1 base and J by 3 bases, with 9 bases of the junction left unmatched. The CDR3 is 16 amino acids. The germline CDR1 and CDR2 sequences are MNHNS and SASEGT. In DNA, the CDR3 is TGTGCCAGCAGTGAAGGTGGGACAGTTCCCTTCTACGAGCAGTACTTC. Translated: CASSEGGTVPFYEQYF.

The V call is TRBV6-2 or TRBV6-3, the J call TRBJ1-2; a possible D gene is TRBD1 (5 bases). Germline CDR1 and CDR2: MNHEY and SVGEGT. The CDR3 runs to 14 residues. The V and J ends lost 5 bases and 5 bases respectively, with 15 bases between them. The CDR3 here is CASSTIQAIYGYTF. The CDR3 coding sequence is TGTGCCAGCAGTACAATACAGGCAATATATGGCTACACCTTC.

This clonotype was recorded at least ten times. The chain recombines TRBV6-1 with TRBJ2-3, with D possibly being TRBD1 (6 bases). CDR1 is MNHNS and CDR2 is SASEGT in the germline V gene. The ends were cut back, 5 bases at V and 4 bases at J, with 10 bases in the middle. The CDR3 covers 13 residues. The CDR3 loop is CASSQGSPDTQYF. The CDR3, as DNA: TGTGCCAGCAGTCAGGGGAGTCCAGATACGCAGTATTTT.

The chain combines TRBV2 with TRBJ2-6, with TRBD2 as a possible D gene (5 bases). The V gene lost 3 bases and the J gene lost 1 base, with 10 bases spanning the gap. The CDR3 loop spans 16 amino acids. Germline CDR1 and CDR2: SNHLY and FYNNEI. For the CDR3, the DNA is TGTGCCAGCAGTGATAACGAGGGATCTGGGGCCAACGTCCTGACTTTC. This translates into CASSDNEGSGANVLTF.

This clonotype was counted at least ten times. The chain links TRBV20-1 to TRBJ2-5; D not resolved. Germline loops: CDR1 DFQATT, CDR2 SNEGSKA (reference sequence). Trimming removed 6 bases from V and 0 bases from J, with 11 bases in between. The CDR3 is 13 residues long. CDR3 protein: CSATEAYQETQYF. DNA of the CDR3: TGCAGTGCCACTGAAGCCTACCAAGAGACCCAGTACTTC.

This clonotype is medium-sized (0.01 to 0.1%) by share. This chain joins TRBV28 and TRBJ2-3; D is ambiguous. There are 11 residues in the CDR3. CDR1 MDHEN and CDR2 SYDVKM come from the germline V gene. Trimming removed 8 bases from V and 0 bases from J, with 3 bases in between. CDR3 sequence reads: CASHSTDTQYF. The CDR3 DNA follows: TGTGCCAGCCATAGCACAGATACGCAGTATTTT.

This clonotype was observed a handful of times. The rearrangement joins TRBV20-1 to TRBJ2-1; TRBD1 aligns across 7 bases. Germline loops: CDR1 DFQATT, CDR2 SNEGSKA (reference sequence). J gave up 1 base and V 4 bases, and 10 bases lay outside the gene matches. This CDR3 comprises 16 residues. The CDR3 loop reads CSATTGQPTSYNEQFF. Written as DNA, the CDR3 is TGCAGTGCTACCACGGGACAGCCAACTTCCTACAATGAGCAGTTCTTC.